The 16 T cell receptor beta chains reported below all come from one sample, sequenced in a study of blood T cells in healthy people across ages. The second PCR ran about 6 to 11 cycles with a sample-barcoded 5' primer and J-beta primers. TCRdb re-analysed the 5' RACE reads in MiXCR, keeping a single row per CDR3 protein. Seen here are fewer than 800,000 distinct CDR3 sequences, about 34% observed once, and the top ten hold just over 15%. Sequenced input: blood. These receptors originate from a woman at least 80 years old in good health.

This clonotype was seen ten or more times. This sequence joins TRBV7-2 and TRBJ2-7; 7 bases are shared with TRBD1. Germline V CDR1 and CDR2: SGHTA, FQGNSA. This CDR3 contains 16 residues. Trimming took 1 base from V and 1 from J; bases not matched to a gene: 7. Here the CDR3 DNA reads TGTGCCAGCAGCTTAGGAGCTAGGGGACAGTCCTACGAGCAGTACTTC. It is translated as CASSLGARGQSYEQYF.

Note on this clonotype: This may be a read error, as it is one base from a much larger clone. The J gene is TRBJ2-3, the V gene TRBV12-3 or TRBV12-4; a weak D match, TRBD2 (6 bases). V was trimmed by 7 bases and J by 4 bases, leaving 18 bases between them. This CDR3 has 15 residues. CDR3 in amino acids: CASTKCGVLPDTQYF. Here the CDR3 DNA reads TGTGCCAGCACCAAATGCGGGGTTTTGCCAGATACGCAGTATTTT.

This clonotype was found a few times. V usage is TRBV3-1 and J usage is TRBJ1-4; 11 bases match TRBD1. The CDR3 has 14 amino acids. The V gene's germline CDR1 is LGHDT and CDR2 YNNKEL (reference sequence). The trim removed 6 bases at V and 7 bases at J, leaving 4 bases unmatched. CDR3 DNA: TGTGCCAGCAGGGGGACAGGGGGACGTGAAAAACTGTTTTTT. Protein: CASRGTGGREKLFF.

This clonotype was counted a few times. A single base separates this from a much larger clone, so it may be a read error. V gene TRBV30 combines with J gene TRBJ2-7; D gene unclear. The V end was cut by 6 bases, the J end by 9 bases, with 15 bases between. The CDR3 sequence is 11 residues long. Per the germline V gene, CDR1 is GTSNPN and CDR2 is SVGIG (reference sequence). The CDR3 DNA reads as TGTGCCTGTGAACGGGCCTTTGGGCAGTACTTC. This encodes CACERAFGQYF. Supplemented by reference TRBV30 and TRBJ2-7, the full variable domain reads SQTIHQWPATLVQPVGSPLSLECTVEGTSNPNLYWYRQAAGRGLQLLFYSVGIGQISSEVPQNLSASRPQDRQFILSSKKLLLSDSGFYLCACERAFGQYFGPGTRLTVT.

The chain is built from TRBV20-1 and TRBJ1-2, with D possibly being TRBD1 (6 bases). Germline V CDR1 and CDR2: DFQATT, SNEGSKA (reference sequence). The germline V and J ends were trimmed by 1 base and 8 bases, with 17 bases remaining between them. This CDR3 has 14 amino acids. The CDR3 protein is CSARANRVLIGYTF. CDR3 sequence (DNA): TGCAGTGCTAGAGCGAACAGGGTTCTTATCGGCTACACCTTC.

At least ten counts were recorded for this clonotype. The chain has TRBV4-2 and TRBJ2-4; D unresolved. The CDR3 covers 15 residues. Trimming took off 3 bases at V and 0 bases at J, with 9 bases between the two ends. The germline gives CDR1 LGHNA, CDR2 YNFKEQ. For the CDR3, the DNA is TGTGCCAGCAGCCAGGGGATGTTAGCCAAAAACATTCAGTACTTC. Amino acids: CASSQGMLAKNIQYF.

This clonotype has a count of ten or more. V gene TRBV5-1 combines with J gene TRBJ2-1, with D perhaps matching TRBD1 (5 bases). V lost 3 bases to trimming and J lost 6 bases, with 10 bases between them. The CDR3 contains 13 residues. In germline, CDR1 is SGHRS, CDR2 YFSETQ. The chain's CDR3 is CASSWAGFNEQFF. For the CDR3, the DNA is TGCGCCAGCAGCTGGGCAGGGTTCAATGAGCAGTTCTTC.

This clonotype was observed many times. The chain employs TRBV3-1 and TRBJ2-7; no firm D call. The CDR3 extends over 12 amino acids. The germline V gene has CDR1 LGHDT and CDR2 YNNKEL (reference sequence). V dropped 1 base and J dropped 3 bases, with 4 bases sitting between them. CDR3 region: CASSQGYYEQYF. Written as DNA, the CDR3 is TGTGCCAGCAGCCAAGGGTACTACGAGCAGTACTTC.

This clonotype was detected only a few times. One end of the junction fails to match germline, which may point to a read error. The gene calls are TRBV6-5 and TRBJ2-6, with a tentative D call TRBD1 (6 bases). Per germline, CDR1 MNHEY and CDR2 SVGAGI. This CDR3 region has 18 residues. Here the CDR3 DNA reads TGTGCCAGCAGTTCTCCGGGCTTGGGGGCAGCTGGGGCCAACGTCCGGACTTTC. Residues: CASSSPGLGAAGANVRTF.

This CDR3 is CASSLEARRRNTEAFF. The CDR3 nucleotides are TGTGCCAGCAGCTTAGAAGCCCGTCGGCGAAACACTGAAGCTTTCTTT. The V gene is TRBV13, the J gene TRBJ1-1; D unclear. Trimming pared 1 base from V and 2 bases from J, leaving 14 bases between. Per the germline V gene, CDR1 is PRHDT and CDR2 is FYEKMQ (reference sequence). CDR3 length equals 16 residues.

The V call is TRBV7-3, the J call TRBJ1-4; no firm D call. Germline V gene lookup returns CDR1 SGHTA and CDR2 FQGTGA. Trimming took off 2 bases at V and 6 bases at J, with 7 bases between the two ends. The CDR3 extends over 13 amino acids. CDR3 sequence reads: CASSLGRYEKLFF. In nucleotides, the CDR3 is TGTGCCAGCAGCTTAGGGCGGTATGAAAAACTGTTTTTT.

Many counts were recorded for this clonotype. J is TRBJ2-3 and V is TRBV20-1, with 9 bases fitting TRBD2. The CDR3 is 14 residues long. J was trimmed by 1 base and V by 8 bases; bases with no gene match: 7. The V gene's germline CDR1 is DFQATT and CDR2 SNEGSKA (reference sequence). The CDR3 here is CSTLAGRRTDTQYF. CDR3 bases: TGCAGTACCCTAGCGGGGCGGCGCACAGATACGCAGTATTTT.

This clonotype was observed a few times. CDR3 region: CASSMGNEKLFF. CDR3 sequence (DNA): TGTGCCAGCAGTATGGGAAATGAAAAACTGTTTTTT. The chain employs TRBV28 and TRBJ1-4; unclear D gene. The V gene's germline CDR1 is MDHEN and CDR2 SYDVKM. Trimming stripped 5 bases from V and 5 bases from J, with 6 bases between. The length of the CDR3 is 12 residues.

J is TRBJ2-7 and V is TRBV7-2; a possible D gene is TRBD2 (5 bases). V was trimmed by 4 bases and J by 2 bases, leaving 15 bases between them. The CDR3 has 15 residues. Germline CDR1 is SGHTA and CDR2 is FQGNSA. Here the CDR3 DNA reads TGTGCCAGCAGCTCGCTTGCTAGCCCCACCTACGAGCAGTACTTC. Translation gives CASSSLASPTYEQYF. The variable domain in full, completed from reference TRBV7-2 and TRBJ2-7, reads GAGVSQSPSNKVTEKGKDVELRCDPISGHTALYWYRQSLGQGLEFLIYFQGNSAPDKSGLPSDRFSAERTGGSVSTLTIQRTQQEDSAVYLCASSSLASPTYEQYFGPGTRLTVT.

As regards this clonotype: A read error may account for a junction end that differs from germline. The chain links TRBV10-2 to TRBJ2-6; D possibly corresponds to TRBD2 (8 bases). Germline V gene lookup returns CDR1 WSHSY and CDR2 SAAADI. The CDR3 totals 17 residues. The CDR3 is CASSVGRGDSGANVRTF. The CDR3 nucleotides read TGCGCCAGCAGTGTAGGGCGGGGGGACAGTGGGGCCAACGTCCGGACTTTC.

The gene calls are TRBV19 and TRBJ2-5; TRBD1 agrees at 11 bases. In germline, CDR1 is LNHDA, CDR2 SQIVND (reference sequence). V lost 5 bases and J lost 4; bases outside the gene matches: 15. The CDR3 is made up of 18 amino acids. In DNA, the CDR3 is TGTGCCAGTAGTCTCTCGGGACAGGGGGTGGTGGCAAGAGAGACCCAGTACTTC. This codes for CASSLSGQGVVARETQYF.